This T cell receptor beta chain was identified during a study of cytomegalovirus exposure and HLA in healthy donors (dated by TCRdb to about 2017). Regarding the study in general: An earlier analysis of roughly 630 of the donors reported more than 250 Gb of sequence data and 100 million to 130 million unique TCR beta sequences from 150 million to 200 million T cells. Roughly 300 gigabases of sequencing data and 70 million to 100 million unique TCR sequences were included in an early release covering around 600 HLA-typed donors. The genetic ancestry cluster associated with self-reported Caucasian donors included approximately 85% of the approximately 410 genotyped donors. The study aimed to test whether signatures of past pathogen exposure could be identified by cataloging public T cell receptors. The T cell repertoires of 670 or so subjects were profiled by immunosequencing and related to cytomegalovirus serostatus. Besides the first cohort of approximately 710 subjects, a separate validation cohort made up of 120 different subjects was used. The study combined high-throughput TCR immunosequencing, statistical association of individual TCRs with disease status, and machine learning to predict cytomegalovirus infection status. A later analysis re-examined previously published TCR beta repertoires from about 670 donors and added high-resolution HLA genotyping to investigate patterns of TCR occurrence. Rather than drawing on any new phenotypic data, the later analysis identified candidate immune exposures from TCR beta sequences and the way those sequences occurred across donors. To decide whether each TCR beta V gene segment behaved as functional or pseudogenic, an earlier analysis of 587 of the donors relied on high-throughput TCR beta sequencing. Donor age, sex, ethnicity and CMV serostatus were compiled alongside the repertoire data. In a later genetic analysis, genome-wide SNP genotypes for about 65% of the roughly 700 donors were used, and that subset was treated as a discovery cohort. Every repertoire in the discovery cohort had been generated on one and the same sequencing platform. HLA typing covered class I and class II loci at four-digit resolution. Typing coverage differed by locus: A, B, C, DRB1 and DQB1 were typed in about 620-630 donors, DQA1 in 522, DPA1 in over 600, and DPB1 in roughly 470. Roughly five DR-DQ haplotypes were handled as single units for association and clustering, since linkage in the cohort was strong. Across under 500 genotyped donors of the cohort, an average of roughly 250,000 unique TCR beta nucleotide sequences per donor were sequenced, and roughly 18% of those sequences were non-productive.

The library was obtained by the immunoSEQ multiplex PCR assay. For the multiplex PCR, a mixture combining 60 forward primers for TCR Vbeta segments and 13 reverse primers for TCR Jbeta segments was used. The CDR3 region of rearranged TCR beta genes was amplified from genomic DNA with a multiplex PCR assay. On the Illumina HiSeq System, the amplified TCR beta libraries were sequenced as 87-base-pair reads. As for how the authors treated the data: A later analysis counted 65 million to 90 million unique TCR beta chains across the 650 to 800 repertoires, and 9 million to 14 million of these chains were shared by at least two donors. Raw reads were error-corrected and collapsed into unique sequences with a nearest-neighbor algorithm that merged closely related sequences to remove PCR and sequencing errors. CDR3 sequences were aligned to IMGT reference sequences to assign V, D and J gene segments. For a sequence to be retained, a match of at least six nucleotides was required to both a V gene segment and a J gene segment. A rearrangement was called productive if the CDR3 had no stop codons and remained in frame with V and J, and every other rearrangement was called non-productive. CDR3 was defined according to IMGT convention as the region running from the second conserved V-encoded cysteine to the conserved J-encoded phenylalanine. Sequences without an unambiguous match to a single V gene segment were excluded from the earlier analysis of approximately 560 of the donors. An earlier analysis of a few hundred of the donors called V segments functional above 56.7% productive rearrangements and segregating when the between-donor standard deviation exceeded 5%. To diagnose cytomegalovirus status from the catalog of TCR beta chain sequences, a statistical classification framework was built. In a later analysis, V and J genes were assigned by comparing TCR nucleotide sequences against IMGT/GENE-DB human TR gene sequences. The TCRdist pipeline was used in a later analysis to assign CDR3 sequences and most-parsimonious VDJ recombination scenarios. A later analysis defined each TCR beta chain by its CDR3 amino acid sequence plus V-gene family, and excluded reads lacking a unique V-gene family. To address suspected cross-contamination and a sequencing artifact, a later analysis removed a few hundred highly shared, low-generation-probability nucleotide sequences. For each public chain, a later analysis derived a clonal expansion index from normalized ranks of inferred template counts within each repertoire. In a later analysis, generation probabilities were computed with a VDJ recombination model fitted to out-of-frame rearrangements, and the resulting probabilities were checked against IGoR. In a later analysis, hypergeometric tests were used to score TCR-TCR, TCR-HLA and TCR-CMV co-occurrence, with a repertoire-size bias correction applied to TCR pairs. A later analysis estimated false discovery rates by permuting HLA or CMV assignments 20 times. In a later analysis, co-occurring TCRs were grouped using DBSCAN, with TCRdist sequence similarity added in when clustering inside HLA-allele-positive subsets. Repertoires with fewer than 30,000 or more than 120,000 public chains were left out of co-occurrence clustering, as were a handful of repertoires with anomalous nucleotide sharing. This immuneACCESS table, as held by TCRdb, lists in-frame sequences with V and J called but not all clones. Of the missing ones, under half trace to an unresolved V gene in checked studies; the others have no known cause. V and J calls and clone size are those listed in that table; D and trimming were worked out from the DNA. Across this sample there are 90,000 to 120,000 clones, with roughly 80% seen only once. The top ten hold approximately 2.4% of the sample.

As for this clone: Its specific antigen is unknown. Per-base qualities were not stored, and no clone one base away is much larger.

Germline trimming: 7 bases from V, 5 bases from J; junction bases outside gene matches: 28. The cysteine opens and the phenylalanine closes a CDR3 of 20 amino acids. CDR3 DNA is the only sequence kept; it has 60 bases, read in frame from the first base. The germline V gene (reference sequence) specifies WNHNN as CDR1 and SYGVQD as CDR2. In total, 600 or so healthy bone marrow donors made up the cohort. Cohort members were all nominally healthy when sampled, although unrecorded immune exposures were likely present. The donor was CMV seronegative and was included in the group of 352 seronegative cohort members. Each donor provided a peripheral blood sample, and peripheral blood mononuclear cells were used for TCR beta sequencing. The Qiagen DNeasy Blood Extraction Kit was used to extract genomic DNA from the blood cell samples. Study-wide findings and limitations: A cluster of highly shared sequence variants was judged likely to be a technical artifact of the sequencing pipeline. Three of the identified cytomegalovirus-associated TCR beta chains were confirmed in vitro to be specific for cytomegalovirus antigens. Most TCR sequences were seen in very few donors, while some public TCRs were found in many individuals. It was suggested by the authors that the approach could potentially be generalized to other disease states and immunological phenotypes. Because HLA typing was unavailable for some donors at each locus, only the typed subset was used in association tests. Linkage disequilibrium might explain the correlated functional status among segregating V segments, but an unknown experimental factor could not be excluded. A later analysis found that TCR association rates varied across HLA loci, with DRB1 alleles showing the most associated TCRs and HLA-C alleles the fewest. The presence/absence analyses assumed that sequencing depth was roughly uniform across donors, and that assumption may not be true. This cohort had only TCR beta chains sequenced, and the lack of alpha or paired-chain data limited which features could be detected. A later genetic analysis reported fewer N-insertions in productive TCRs among donors in an Asian-associated ancestry cluster than the roughly 640-donor mean. Strong co-occurrence of HLA alleles, especially DR and DQ, made assigning TCR associations to individual alleles difficult. A later analysis found that most CMV-associated TCR beta chains appeared HLA-restricted, with HLA associations seemingly driven largely by CMV exposure. The 87-base-pair reads could not distinguish some IMGT-functional V segments, including TRBV6-2 and TRBV6-3, so those segments were excluded. An earlier analysis of several hundred of the donors showed that most TCR beta V segments appeared in productive rearrangements either about 87% or about 30% of the time, which broadly matched IMGT annotations. A later analysis reported that several top co-occurrence clusters appeared linked to parvovirus B19, influenza, CMV and Epstein-Barr virus. The classifier was reported to diagnose cytomegalovirus status with high specificity and sensitivity in both the original and validation cohorts. The study gave a list of about 160 TCR beta chains associated with cytomegalovirus. CMV serostatus was the only immune exposure information available for the cohort. A further reported finding was that TCR beta sequences accurately predicted the HLA-A and HLA-B alleles for most subjects in the first cohort. An association between a missense DCLRE1C variant and V-gene and J-gene trimming of TCR beta chains was found in a later genetic analysis and replicated in an independent cohort. In a later analysis, around 17,000 TCR beta sequences were associated with specific HLA alleles at a false discovery rate of 0.05. A later analysis found that HLA-associated TCR beta chains were more clonally expanded and had lower generation probabilities than equally common non-associated chains. Because counts were too low, roughly 18 rarely observed V segments, including chromosome 9 orphons, were left out of the earlier analysis of about 620 of the donors.

The clonotype comes from a man aged 25 to 45 in good health and CMV-seronegative. Sample: PBMCs. Recombination joined TRBV10-1 with TRBJ2-7; the junction holds 8 bases that match TRBD1. The CDR3 reads as follows: CASINVLPKHVPGQDNEQYF. The nucleotides read TGCGCCAGCATCAATGTTCTTCCCAAGCATGTCCCGGGACAGGACAACGAGCAGTACTTC.